This entry concerns a single T cell receptor (beta chain). The sample originates from a study of blood T cell repertoires in COVID-19. From germline, CDR1 is KGHSH and CDR2 LQKENI. The V and J ends lost 1 base and 1 base, in that order; junction bases with no gene match: 5. The CDR3 has 16 amino acids. Only in-frame clones appear in the TCRdb table, and some are missing; sequencing was by immunoSEQ multiplex PCR. The table has around 370,000 clones, 85% to 90% seen once. Allocation to cohorts depended on clinical history reported by the participants. The chain employs TRBV18 and TRBJ2-3, with TRBD2 identical over 7 bases. What was sequenced was PBMCs or T cells enriched from blood (not recorded which). This TCR derives from a young woman who had recovered from COVID-19. CDR3 residues: CASSPLPGLRTDTQYF. The DNA for the CDR3 is TGTGCCAGCTCACCACTGCCGGGACTACGCACAGATACGCAGTATTTT. The full variable domain, completed using reference TRBV18 and TRBJ2-3, is NAGVMQNPRHLVRRRGQEARLRCSPMKGHSHVYWYRQLPEEGLKFMVYLQKENIIDESGMPKERFSAEFPKEGPSILRIQQVVRGDSAAYFCASSPLPGLRTDTQYFGPGTRLTVL.